This TCR beta chain stems from a study of cytomegalovirus exposure and HLA in healthy donors. Notes on the study in general: Investigators reported approximately 170 TCR beta chains as tied to cytomegalovirus.

Here immunoSEQ multiplex PCR was the method, and the copy in TCRdb shows in-frame clones only, minus some. The sample gives 150,000 to 200,000 clones, about nine tenths of which show up once; 4% to 5% is in the top ten. The CDR3 has 16 amino acids. Germline CDR1 and CDR2: LNHDA and SQIVND (reference sequence). Trimming shortened V by 3 bases and J by 2 bases, and 13 bases separated the two germline ends. This clone was counted between two and nine times. Its antigen is as yet unknown. The chain links TRBV19 to TRBJ2-2, with D perhaps matching TRBD1 (5 bases). The sequence came from a man aged 18 to 30 in good health and CMV-seropositive. The sequenced sample was PBMCs. The CDR3 DNA is TGTGCCAGTAGTATTGGCCAGGGAAGCAACACCGGGGAGCTGTTTTTT. Translating gives CASSIGQGSNTGELFF.